This T cell receptor (beta chain) was identified during a study of CD8+CD57+ T cells in acquired aplastic anemia. Previously, flow cytometry had revealed CD8+CD57+ cell expansion in the patients chosen for sequencing. Severe acquired aplastic anemia affected all patients. Germline CDR1 reads SGHAT; CDR2 reads FQNNGV. CDR3 length: 11 residues. V was cut by 5 bases and J by 6 bases, with 8 bases left in between. TCR beta VDJ and CDR3 profiles were obtained from a genomic DNA template. TCRdb itself ran the reads through MiXCR, one entry per CDR3 protein. The table lists about 200,000 distinct CDR3 sequences, roughly 60% of them singletons, with roughly 50% in the top ten.

V gene TRBV11-2 combines with J gene TRBJ2-7; D ambiguous. The receptor was isolated from a human donor with aplastic anemia. Sequencing was carried out using sorted CD4+, CD8+, or CD8+CD57+ T cells (not recorded which) from PBMCs. The CDR3 DNA reads TGTGCCAGCAGCCCAGGCCGCGAGCAGTACTTC. It yields the protein CASSPGREQYF.